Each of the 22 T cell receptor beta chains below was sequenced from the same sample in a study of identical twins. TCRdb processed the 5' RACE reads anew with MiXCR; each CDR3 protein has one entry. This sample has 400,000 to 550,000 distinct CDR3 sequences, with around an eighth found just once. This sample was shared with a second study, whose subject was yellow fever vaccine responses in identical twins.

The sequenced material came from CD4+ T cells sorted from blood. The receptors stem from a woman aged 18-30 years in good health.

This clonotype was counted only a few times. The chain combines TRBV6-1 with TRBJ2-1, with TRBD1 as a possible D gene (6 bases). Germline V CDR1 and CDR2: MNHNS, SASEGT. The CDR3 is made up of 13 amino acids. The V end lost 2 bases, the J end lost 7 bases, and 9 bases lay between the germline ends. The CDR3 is CASSETGWNEQFF. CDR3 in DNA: TGTGCCAGCAGTGAAACAGGGTGGAATGAGCAGTTCTTC.

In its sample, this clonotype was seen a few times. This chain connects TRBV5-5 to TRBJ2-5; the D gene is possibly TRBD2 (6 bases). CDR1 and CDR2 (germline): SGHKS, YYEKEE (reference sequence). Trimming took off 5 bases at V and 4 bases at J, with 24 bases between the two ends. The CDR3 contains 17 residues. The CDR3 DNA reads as TGTGCCAGCAGTAACCCTCGGGGGATATCGGCTAGAGAGACCCAGTACTTC. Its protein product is CASSNPRGISARETQYF.

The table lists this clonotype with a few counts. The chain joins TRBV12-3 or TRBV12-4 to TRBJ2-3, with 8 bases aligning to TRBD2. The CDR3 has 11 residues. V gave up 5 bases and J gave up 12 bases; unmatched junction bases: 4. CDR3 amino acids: CASSRSGRQYF. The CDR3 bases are TGTGCCAGCAGTCGGAGCGGGAGACAGTATTTT.

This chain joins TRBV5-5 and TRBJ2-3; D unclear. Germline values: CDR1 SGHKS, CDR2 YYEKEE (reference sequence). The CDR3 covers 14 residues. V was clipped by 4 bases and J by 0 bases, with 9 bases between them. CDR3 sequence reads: CASSPAVSTDTQYF. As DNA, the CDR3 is TGTGCCAGCAGCCCGGCGGTCAGCACAGATACGCAGTATTTT.

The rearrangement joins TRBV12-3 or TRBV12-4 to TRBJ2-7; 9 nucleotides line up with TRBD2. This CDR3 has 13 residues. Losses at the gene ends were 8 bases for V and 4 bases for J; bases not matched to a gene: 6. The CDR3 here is CASLTSGTYEQYF. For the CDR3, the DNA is TGTGCCAGCTTGACTAGCGGAACATACGAGCAGTACTTC.

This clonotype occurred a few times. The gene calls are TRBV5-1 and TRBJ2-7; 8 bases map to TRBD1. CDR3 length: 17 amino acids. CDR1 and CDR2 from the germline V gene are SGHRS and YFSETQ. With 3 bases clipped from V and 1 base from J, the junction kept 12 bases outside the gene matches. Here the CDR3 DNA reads TGCGCCAGCAGCTCCATTCAGGGGGCTACGCATTCCTACGAGCAGTACTTC. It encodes CASSSIQGATHSYEQYF.

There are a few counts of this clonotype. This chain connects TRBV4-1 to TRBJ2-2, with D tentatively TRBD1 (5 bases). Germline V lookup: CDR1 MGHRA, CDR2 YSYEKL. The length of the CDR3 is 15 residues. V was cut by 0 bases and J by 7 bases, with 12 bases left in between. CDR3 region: CASSQDGRGGGELFF. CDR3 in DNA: TGCGCCAGCAGCCAAGACGGAAGGGGTGGCGGGGAGCTGTTTTTT.

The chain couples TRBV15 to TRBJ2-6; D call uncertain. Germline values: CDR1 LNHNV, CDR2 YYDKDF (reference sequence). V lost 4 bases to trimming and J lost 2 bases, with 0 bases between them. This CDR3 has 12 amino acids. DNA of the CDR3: TGTGCCACCAGCACTGGGGCCAACGTCCTGACTTTC. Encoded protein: CATSTGANVLTF.

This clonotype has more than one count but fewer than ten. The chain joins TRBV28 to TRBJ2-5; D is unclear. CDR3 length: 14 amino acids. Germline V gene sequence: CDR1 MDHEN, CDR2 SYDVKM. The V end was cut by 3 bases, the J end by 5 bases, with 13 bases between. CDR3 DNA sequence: TGTGCCAGCAGTTTTCCTGGCAGGACCGAGACCCAGTACTTC. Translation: CASSFPGRTETQYF.

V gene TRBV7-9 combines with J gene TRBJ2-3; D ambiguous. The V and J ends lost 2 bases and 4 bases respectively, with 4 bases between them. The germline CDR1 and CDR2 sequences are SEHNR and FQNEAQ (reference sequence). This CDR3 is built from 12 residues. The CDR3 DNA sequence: TGTGCCAGCAGCTTACAGTCAGATACGCAGTATTTT. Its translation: CASSLQSDTQYF.

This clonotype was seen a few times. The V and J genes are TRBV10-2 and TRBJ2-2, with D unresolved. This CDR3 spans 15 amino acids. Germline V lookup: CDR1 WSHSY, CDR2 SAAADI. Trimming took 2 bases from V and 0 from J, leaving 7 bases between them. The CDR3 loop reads CASSELLTNTGELFF. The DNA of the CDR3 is TGCGCCAGCAGTGAGCTCCTTACGAACACCGGGGAGCTGTTTTTT.

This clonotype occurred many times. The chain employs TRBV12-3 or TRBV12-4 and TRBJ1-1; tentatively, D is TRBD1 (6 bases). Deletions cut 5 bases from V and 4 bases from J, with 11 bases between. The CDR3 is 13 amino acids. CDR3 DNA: TGTGCCAGCAGTAGAGGGGGGACCACTGAAGCTTTCTTT. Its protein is CASSRGGTTEAFF.

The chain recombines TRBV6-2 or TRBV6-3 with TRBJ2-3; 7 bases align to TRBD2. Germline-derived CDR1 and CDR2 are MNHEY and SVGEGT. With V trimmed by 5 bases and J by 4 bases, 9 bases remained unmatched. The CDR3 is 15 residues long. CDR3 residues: CASSRTLAGADTQYF. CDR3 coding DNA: TGTGCCAGCAGTAGAACCCTTGCGGGAGCAGATACGCAGTATTTT.

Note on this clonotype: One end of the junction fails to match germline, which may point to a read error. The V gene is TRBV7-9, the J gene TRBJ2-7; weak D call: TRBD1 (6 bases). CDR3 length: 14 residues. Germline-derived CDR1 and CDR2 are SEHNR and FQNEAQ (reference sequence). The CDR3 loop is CAESPRGHSFEQYF. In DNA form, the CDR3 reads TGTGCCGAATCCCCCAGGGGCCATTCCTTCGAGCAGTACTTC.

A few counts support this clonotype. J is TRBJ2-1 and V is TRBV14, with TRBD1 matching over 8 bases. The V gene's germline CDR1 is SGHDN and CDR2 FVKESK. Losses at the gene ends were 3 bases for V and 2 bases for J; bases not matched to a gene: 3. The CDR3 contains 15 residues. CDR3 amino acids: CASSQDRVTYNEQFF. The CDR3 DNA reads TGTGCCAGCAGCCAGGACAGGGTAACCTACAATGAGCAGTTCTTC.

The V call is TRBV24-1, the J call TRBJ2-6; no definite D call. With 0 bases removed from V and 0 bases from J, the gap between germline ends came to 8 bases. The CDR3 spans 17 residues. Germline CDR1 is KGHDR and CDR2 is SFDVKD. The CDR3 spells CATSDLAPGSGANVLTF. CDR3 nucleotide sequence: TGTGCCACCAGTGATTTGGCACCCGGCTCTGGGGCCAACGTCCTGACTTTC.

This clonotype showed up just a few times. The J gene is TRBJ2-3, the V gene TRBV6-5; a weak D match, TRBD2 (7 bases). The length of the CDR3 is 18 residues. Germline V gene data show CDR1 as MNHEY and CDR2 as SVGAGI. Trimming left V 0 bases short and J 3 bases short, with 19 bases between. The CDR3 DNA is TGTGCCAGCAGTTACTCGGGTAGGGGGGGGAGAGCGACAGATACGCAGTATTTT. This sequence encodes CASSYSGRGGRATDTQYF.

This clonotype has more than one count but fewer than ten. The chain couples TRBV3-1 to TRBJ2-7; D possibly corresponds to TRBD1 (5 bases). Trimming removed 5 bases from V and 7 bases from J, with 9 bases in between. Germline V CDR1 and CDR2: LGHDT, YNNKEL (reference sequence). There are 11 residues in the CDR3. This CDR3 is CASSWKGEQYF. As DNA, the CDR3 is TGTGCCAGCAGCTGGAAGGGGGAGCAGTACTTC.

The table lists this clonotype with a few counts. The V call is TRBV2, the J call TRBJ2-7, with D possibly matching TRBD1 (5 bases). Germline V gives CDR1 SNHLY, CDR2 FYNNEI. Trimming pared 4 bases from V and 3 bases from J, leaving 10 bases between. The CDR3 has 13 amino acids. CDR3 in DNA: TGTGCCAGCAGTGTGGGGCGAAACTACGAGCAGTACTTC. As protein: CASSVGRNYEQYF.

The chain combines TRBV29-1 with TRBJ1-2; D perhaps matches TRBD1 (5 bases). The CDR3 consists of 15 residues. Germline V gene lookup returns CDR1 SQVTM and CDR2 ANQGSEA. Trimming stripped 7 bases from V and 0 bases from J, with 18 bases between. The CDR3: CSARPGTAPNYGYTF. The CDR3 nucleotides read TGCAGCGCCCGACCCGGGACTGCACCTAACTATGGCTACACCTTC. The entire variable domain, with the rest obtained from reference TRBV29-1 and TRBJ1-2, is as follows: SAVISQKPSRDICQRGTSLTIQCQVDSQVTMMFWYRQQPGQSLTLIATANQGSEATYESGFVIDKFPISRPNLTFSTLTVSNMSPEDSSIYLCSARPGTAPNYGYTFGSGTRLTVV.

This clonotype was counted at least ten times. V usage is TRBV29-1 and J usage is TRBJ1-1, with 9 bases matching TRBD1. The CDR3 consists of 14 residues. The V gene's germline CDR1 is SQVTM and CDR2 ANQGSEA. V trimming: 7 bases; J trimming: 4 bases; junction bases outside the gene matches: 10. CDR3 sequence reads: CSAVTGTGTTEAFF. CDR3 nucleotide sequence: TGCAGCGCTGTTACCGGGACAGGGACCACTGAAGCTTTCTTT.

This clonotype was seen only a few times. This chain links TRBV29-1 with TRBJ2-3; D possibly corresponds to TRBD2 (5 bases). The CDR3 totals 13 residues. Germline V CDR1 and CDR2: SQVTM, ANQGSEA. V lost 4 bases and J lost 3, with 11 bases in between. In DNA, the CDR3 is TGCAGCGTTGCCCATCCGGGGACAGATACGCAGTATTTT. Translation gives CSVAHPGTDTQYF.